This is a list of T cell receptor beta chains from one sample in a study of T cell changes during pregnancy in multiple sclerosis. Using immunoSEQ multiplex PCR, the repertoire was profiled, and TCRdb retains in-frame clones only, with some absent. Among tens of thousands of clones listed, around nine tenths were seen once. The sample consisted of CD4+ T cells from peripheral blood mononuclear cells, taken before pregnancy. The receptors were gathered from a female donor with multiple sclerosis, enrolled in a pregnancy study. CDR3s include the opening cysteine and the closing phenylalanine or tryptophan. A D gene is named only where the DNA matches it firmly. Size values are once, few and many counts, or a class for expanded clones, and some rows have none.

TRBV15	NA	TRBJ1-1	NA	TGTGCCACCAGCTTGGGCAGCATGAACACTGAAGCTTTCTTT	CATSLGSMNTEAFF
TRBV6-1	NA	TRBJ1-2	NA	TGTGCCAGCAGGCTACAGGGTCGCTATGGCTACACCTTC	CASRLQGRYGYTF
TRBV5-6	NA	TRBJ1-5	NA	TGTGCCAGCAGCCGCGGGACTAGCAATCAGCCCCAGCATTTT	CASSRGTSNQPQHF
TRBV19	NA	TRBJ1-1	few	TGTGCCAGTAGACCAGGGTGGGGGAACACTGAAGCTTTCTTT	CASRPGWGNTEAFF
TRBV28	NA	TRBJ1-2	NA	TGTGCCAGCAGTTCCTTGGGGGGGAACTATGGCTACACCTTC	CASSSLGGNYGYTF
TRBV6-6	NA	TRBJ2-7	NA	TGTGCCAGCAGTAAACCGGGACTGCCCTACGAGCAGTACTTC	CASSKPGLPYEQYF
TRBV11-2	NA	TRBJ1-1	NA	TGTGCCAGCAGCTTTGGGTTAGGGGTGGGAACTGAAGCTTTCTTT	CASSFGLGVGTEAFF
TRBV4-2	TRBD2	TRBJ2-5	NA	TGTGCCAGCAGCCAAGTGGGCCTAGCGGGAGGGGGGCTAGGCCAAGAGACCCAGTACTTC	CASSQVGLAGGGLGQETQYF
TRBV7-9	TRBD2	TRBJ2-1	NA	TGTGCCAGCAGCTTTGTTCCGGGACTAGCGCAAAATGAGCAGTTCTTC	CASSFVPGLAQNEQFF
TRBV2	TRBD2	TRBJ2-7	NA	TGTGCCGGTGGGCGGGGGGCCGGCGAGCAGTACTTC	CAGGRGAGEQYF
TRBV6-5	TRBD1	TRBJ1-2	few	TGTGCCAGCAGGGTGGACAGGGGCTATGGCTACACCTTC	CASRVDRGYGYTF
TRBV5-1	NA	TRBJ2-5	NA	TGCGCCAGCAGCTTCGAAGAGACCCAGTACTTC	CASSFEETQYF
TRBV7-2	TRBD1	TRBJ2-3	NA	TGTGCCAGCAGCCGTCCCTCGTTCCCGGACAGGGCTGAAGATACGCAGTATTTT	CASSRPSFPDRAEDTQYF
TRBV7-9	TRBD2	TRBJ2-3	NA	TGTGCCAGCAGCCCCAGGACTAGCGGGAGGCACACAGATACGCAGTATTTT	CASSPRTSGRHTDTQYF
TRBV25-1	NA	TRBJ2-7	NA	TGTGCCAGCAGTGGTGTGTGGGCCGAGCAGTACTTC	CASSGVWAEQYF
TRBV7-9	NA	TRBJ2-3	once	TGTGCCAGCAGCTTAGCACAGAGATACACAGATACGCAGTATTTT	CASSLAQRYTDTQYF
TRBV7-2	NA	TRBJ2-5	NA	TGTGCCAGTCGAGAAGGTGGGCCAAAAGAGACCCAGTACTTC	CASREGGPKETQYF
TRBV19	NA	TRBJ1-4	NA	TGTGCCAGTACCCACGGGGTTAATGAAAAACTGTTTTTT	CASTHGVNEKLFF
TRBV5-4	TRBD1	TRBJ1-1	NA	TGTGCCAGCAGCTCCCAGACAGGGACGAACACTGAAGCTTTCTTT	CASSSQTGTNTEAFF
TRBV27	TRBD1	TRBJ2-5	NA	TGTGCCAGCAGTTTTCGGGGACAGGGTTGGGAGACCCAGTACTTC	CASSFRGQGWETQYF
TRBV6-6	TRBD2	TRBJ2-1	NA	TGTGCCAGTAGCGGGAAGATCGTCAATGAGCAGTTCTTC	CASSGKIVNEQFF
TRBV27	NA	TRBJ2-3	NA	TGTGCCAGCTCCCCCTCACGGGCAGATACGCAGTATTTT	CASSPSRADTQYF
TRBV7-6	TRBD1	TRBJ2-2	NA	TGTGCCAGCAGCAACTCGAACAGGGGCACCGGGGAGCTGTTTTTT	CASSNSNRGTGELFF
TRBV5-6	TRBD1	TRBJ1-2	once	TGTGCCAGCAGCTTGCGGGACAGGGTCTATGGCTACACCTTC	CASSLRDRVYGYTF
TRBV5-5	NA	TRBJ2-7	NA	TGTGCCAGCAGCTTGGACAGGGGACTCTACGAGCAGTACTTC	CASSLDRGLYEQYF
TRBV29-1	NA	TRBJ2-2	NA	TGCAGCGTTGCCCCAGGGGGGTTTTCGGACACCGGGGAGCTGTTTTTT	CSVAPGGFSDTGELFF
TRBV6-6	TRBD1	TRBJ1-2	NA	TGTGCCAGCAGTTACCCCGGGACAGCTAACTATGGCTACACCTTC	CASSYPGTANYGYTF
TRBV7-9	NA	TRBJ1-5	NA	TGTGCCAGCAGCTTAGCGGGGGCGGGCAATCAGCCCCAGCATTTT	CASSLAGAGNQPQHF
TRBV6-6	NA	TRBJ1-3	NA	TGTGCCAGCAGGTCTTCCGGAAACACCATATATTTT	CASRSSGNTIYF
TRBV28	TRBD1	TRBJ2-1	NA	TGTGCCAGCAGTCCACGACAGGGTCTCTACAATGAGCAGTTCTTC	CASSPRQGLYNEQFF
TRBV19	NA	TRBJ2-7	NA	TGTGCCAGTAGTATAGATGCAAACAGCCCCTACGAGCAGTACTTC	CASSIDANSPYEQYF
TRBV19	NA	TRBJ2-5	NA	TGTGCCAGTGGGCTAGCGCTGGGGGAGACCCAGTACTTC	CASGLALGETQYF
TRBV5-3	TRBD2	TRBJ2-3	NA	TGTGCCAGAAGCTTAGGTGGGACTAGCGGGAGCCCCGCTAGCACAGATACGCAGTATTTT	CARSLGGTSGSPASTDTQYF
TRBV7-9	TRBD1	TRBJ1-2	NA	TGTGCCAGCACCCAACCCGGGACAGGGTATGGCTACACCTTC	CASTQPGTGYGYTF
TRBV11-2	NA	TRBJ2-5	NA	TGTGCCAGCAGCTTCGGGAACTTTCGGGGGGAGACCCAGTACTTC	CASSFGNFRGETQYF
TRBV9	NA	TRBJ2-1	NA	TGTGCCAGCAGACGACTAGTCGGGCGCAATGAGCAGTTCTTC	CASRRLVGRNEQFF
TRBV30	NA	TRBJ1-3	NA	TGTGCCTCCACCCATTCGGTTGGGGGCTTCTCTGGAAACACCATATATTTT	CASTHSVGGFSGNTIYF
TRBV5-1	TRBD2	TRBJ2-1	many	TGCGCCAGCAGCTTGTACGGGACTAGCGATACGGATGAGCAGTTCTTC	CASSLYGTSDTDEQFF
TRBV9	NA	TRBJ2-7	NA	TGTGCCAGCAGCGCGGGACTCGAGGGTTACGAGCAGTACTTC	CASSAGLEGYEQYF
TRBV5-5	TRBD2	TRBJ2-2	once	TGTGCCAGCAGCCAGCTAGCGGTGAACACCGGGGAGCTGTTTTTT	CASSQLAVNTGELFF
TRBV2	NA	TRBJ2-1	NA	TGTGCCAGCAGAAGAGGAGGTGGGTACAATGAGCAGTTCTTC	CASRRGGGYNEQFF
TRBV6-5	TRBD1	TRBJ2-5	NA	TGTGCCAGCAGTTACTTGGGGACAGGACCAAGGAAGACCCAGTACTTC	CASSYLGTGPRKTQYF
TRBV29-1	TRBD1	TRBJ2-2	NA	TGCAGCGTTCCGGGACAGGGCGACACCGGGGAGCTGTTTTTT	CSVPGQGDTGELFF
TRBV4-1	NA	TRBJ1-1	NA	TGCGCCAGCAGCCTCTCCGGGGGGGGGAACACTGAAGCTTTCTTT	CASSLSGGGNTEAFF
TRBV18	NA	TRBJ2-1	NA	TGTGCCAGCTCACTTCAGGGTGGAGGGTACAATGAGCAGTTCTTC	CASSLQGGGYNEQFF
TRBV6-6	TRBD1	TRBJ2-1	once	TGTGCCAGCACTCTCCAGGGGGCCAACTACAATGAGCAGTTCTTC	CASTLQGANYNEQFF
TRBV6-1	NA	TRBJ1-1	NA	TGTGCCAGCAGTGAATCGAGGAGGGACACTGAAGCTTTCTTT	CASSESRRDTEAFF
TRBV5-1	TRBD1	TRBJ1-1	NA	TGCGCCAGCAGCCGAATTCAGACAGGGGGGAACACTGAAGCTTTCTTT	CASSRIQTGGNTEAFF
TRBV10-1	NA	TRBJ2-2	once	TGCGCCAGCAAACCGGGACAAAACACCGGGGAGCTGTTTTTT	CASKPGQNTGELFF
TRBV5-1	NA	TRBJ1-6	NA	TGCGCCAGCAGCTTCGGAGTACAGGGTTCACCCCTCCACTTT	CASSFGVQGSPLHF
TRBV6-6	NA	TRBJ1-1	NA	TGTGCCAGCAAACAGGGGAACACTGAAGCTTTCTTT	CASKQGNTEAFF
TRBV5-1	TRBD2	TRBJ2-5	NA	TGCGCCAGCAGCTCCGGAACGGGAGGGTCCGAGACCCAGTACTTC	CASSSGTGGSETQYF
TRBV11-3	NA	TRBJ2-1	NA	TGTGCCAGCAGCTTAGAGGGAGGGGGGATCGATGAGCAGTTCTTC	CASSLEGGGIDEQFF
TRBV28	TRBD1	TRBJ1-2	NA	TGTGCCAGCAGTAACAGGGGGATAGGTGGTGGCTACACCTTC	CASSNRGIGGGYTF
TRBV5-8	TRBD2	TRBJ2-7	few	TGTGCCAGCAGGGGGGACAGGTGGACTAGCGGGAGCTTCAACGAGCAGTACTTC	CASRGDRWTSGSFNEQYF
TRBV19	NA	TRBJ2-2	NA	TGTGCCAGTTGGCGGGGACCCGGGGAGCTGTTTTTT	CASWRGPGELFF
TRBV7-2	TRBD2	TRBJ2-7	NA	TGTGCCAGCAGCCCATCTAGCGGGCCGACCTACGAGCAGTACTTC	CASSPSSGPTYEQYF